Listed below are T cell receptor beta chains from one sample, sequenced in a study of T cell repertoires in cytomegalovirus infection. TCRdb called the reads again in MiXCR, with one record for every CDR3 protein. In the table there are around 300,000 distinct CDR3 sequences, 22% of which are singletons. Antigens for these TCRs are unknown. Here the sequenced sample was cultured PBMCs, taken from culture after CMV antigen stimulation. The receptor source for this set is a human donor in good health (CMV status not recorded). Some clones in this sample may be carry-over from other donors' samples. Both conserved end residues are part of each CDR3. A D gene is named only where the DNA matches it firmly. Size tells how often a clone was seen (once, few, many) or the class of an expanded clone, and some rows leave it out.

cdr3_aa cdr3_nt d_call cdr3_length clone_size j_call v_call
CASSLARGDTQYF TGTGCCAGCAGCTTAGCCCGGGGGGATACGCAGTATTTT NA 13 many TRBJ2-3 TRBV7-6
CASSLRSGGLTDTQYF TGCGCCAGCAGCTTGCGGTCAGGGGGCTTGACAGATACGCAGTATTTT TRBD1 16 few TRBJ2-3 TRBV5-1
CASSLRGGYTF TGTGCCAGCAGTTTACGCGGTGGCTACACCTTC NA 11 once TRBJ1-2 TRBV28
CASSLTGLTYNEQFF TGCGCCAGCAGCCTTACGGGACTGACTTACAATGAGCAGTTCTTC NA 15 NA TRBJ2-1 TRBV5-1
CASSLRTSGIHNEQFF TGTGCCAGCAGCCTCAGGACTAGCGGGATTCACAATGAGCAGTTCTTC TRBD2 16 NA TRBJ2-1 TRBV7-9
CSVESGGRNTGELFF TGCAGCGTTGAATCTGGCGGGAGGAACACCGGGGAGCTGTTTTTT TRBD2 15 few TRBJ2-2 TRBV29-1
CASRSSGLTYEQYF TGTGCCAGCAGAAGTAGCGGTTTGACCTACGAGCAGTACTTC NA 14 NA TRBJ2-7 TRBV12-3/TRBV12-4
CSARDPDRDYEQYF TGCAGTGCTAGAGATCCAGACAGGGACTACGAGCAGTACTTC TRBD1 14 NA TRBJ2-7 TRBV20-1
CASSSRTSGKNTGELFF TGTGCCAGCAGCTCCCGGACTAGCGGCAAGAACACCGGGGAGCTGTTTTTT TRBD2 17 many TRBJ2-2 TRBV7-8
CSARTSANSNQPQHF TGCAGTGCTAGAACCTCGGCCAATAGCAATCAGCCCCAGCATTTT NA 15 few TRBJ1-5 TRBV20-1
CSVEWVSGTNTDTQYF TGCAGCGTTGAATGGGTATCCGGGACTAACACAGATACGCAGTATTTT TRBD2 16 few TRBJ2-3 TRBV29-1
CASSSTKLAVYNEQFF TGTGCCAGCAGCTCTACCAAGCTAGCGGTATACAATGAGCAGTTCTTC TRBD2 16 NA TRBJ2-1 TRBV11-3
CASSQSPTVVYTEAFF TGTGCCAGCAGCCAGTCCCCCACAGTGGTTTACACTGAAGCTTTCTTT NA 16 many TRBJ1-1 TRBV7-2
CASSQPLAGTSHTGELFF TGTGCCAGCAGCCAACCCCTGGCCGGGACTAGCCACACCGGGGAGCTGTTTTTT TRBD2 18 few TRBJ2-2 TRBV3-1
CASSLPGQGARLSYEQYF TGTGCCAGCAGCTTACCGGGACAGGGGGCGAGGCTGTCCTACGAGCAGTACTTC TRBD1 18 many TRBJ2-7 TRBV7-2
CASSLRVYNEQFF TGTGCCAGCAGCTTAAGGGTCTACAATGAGCAGTTCTTC NA 13 few TRBJ2-1 TRBV7-9
CASSSSGQSNQPQHF TGTGCCAGCAGCTCCTCGGGGCAGAGCAATCAGCCCCAGCATTTT NA 15 few TRBJ1-5 TRBV11-2
CASGRTGETGELFF TGCGCCAGCGGCCGGACAGGGGAGACCGGGGAGCTGTTTTTT TRBD1 14 NA TRBJ2-2 TRBV4-3
CASSSEGWGRRGVGANVLTF TGTGCCAGCAGCTCCGAGGGTTGGGGGCGTCGAGGGGTTGGGGCCAACGTCCTGACTTTC NA 20 few TRBJ2-6 TRBV7-9
CASSLSLGSPGEQYF TGTGCCAGCAGCTTAAGTCTCGGCAGCCCGGGTGAGCAGTACTTC NA 15 many TRBJ2-7 TRBV7-2
CASSPGRNEQFF TGTGCCAGTAGCCCCGGCCGCAATGAGCAGTTCTTC NA 12 many TRBJ2-1 TRBV19
CASSQTVNQPQHF TGTGCCAGTTCCCAGACGGTTAATCAGCCCCAGCATTTT NA 13 few TRBJ1-5 TRBV19
CASSHVVDSGTDTQYF TGTGCCAGCAGCCATGTGGTTGATAGCGGCACAGATACGCAGTATTTT NA 16 NA TRBJ2-3 TRBV4-2
CASSQDSLQGVRGYTF TGCGCCAGCAGCCAAGATTCCCTTCAGGGGGTGCGGGGCTACACCTTC TRBD1 16 NA TRBJ1-2 TRBV4-1
CASSRNWQGAEGYTF TGCGCCAGCAGCCGAAATTGGCAGGGGGCTGAGGGCTACACCTTC TRBD1 15 NA TRBJ1-2 TRBV4-3
CASSLKPVYEKLFF TGTGCCAGCAGCTTAAAACCCGTTTATGAAAAACTGTTTTTT NA 14 NA TRBJ1-4 TRBV7-2
CASGRGSEKLFF TGTGCCAGCGGGAGGGGTTCTGAAAAACTGTTTTTT NA 12 many TRBJ1-4 TRBV12-3/TRBV12-4
CASSSGTSGKGQFF TGCGCCAGCAGCTCCGGGACTAGCGGTAAAGGGCAGTTCTTC TRBD2 14 NA TRBJ2-1 TRBV5-1
CASSGETTGLDEAFF TGTGCCAGCAGTGGCGAGACGACAGGGTTGGATGAAGCTTTCTTT TRBD1 15 NA TRBJ1-1 TRBV25-1
CASSPLGITSGSRAPGFNEQFF TGTGCCAGCAGCCCCCTTGGTATCACTAGCGGGAGCCGGGCCCCCGGCTTCAATGAGCAGTTCTTC TRBD2 22 many TRBJ2-1 TRBV12-3/TRBV12-4